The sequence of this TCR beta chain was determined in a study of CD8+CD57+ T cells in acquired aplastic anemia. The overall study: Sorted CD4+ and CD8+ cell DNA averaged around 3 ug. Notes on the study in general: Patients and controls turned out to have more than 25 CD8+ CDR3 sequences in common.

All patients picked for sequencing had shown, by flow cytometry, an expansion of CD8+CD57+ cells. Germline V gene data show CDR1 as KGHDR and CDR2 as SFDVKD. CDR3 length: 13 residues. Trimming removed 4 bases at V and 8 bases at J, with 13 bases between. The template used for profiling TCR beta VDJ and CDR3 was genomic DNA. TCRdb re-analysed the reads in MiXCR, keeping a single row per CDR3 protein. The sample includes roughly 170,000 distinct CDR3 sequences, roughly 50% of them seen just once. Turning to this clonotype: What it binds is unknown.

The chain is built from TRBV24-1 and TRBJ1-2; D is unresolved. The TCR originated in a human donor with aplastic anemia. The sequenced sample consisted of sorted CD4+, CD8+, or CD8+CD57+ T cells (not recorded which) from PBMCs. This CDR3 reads CATSESQARGYTF. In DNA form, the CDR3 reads TGTGCCACCAGTGAAAGCCAGGCTCGGGGCTACACCTTC.